Following are 11 T cell receptor beta chains from one sample sequenced in a study of blood T cell repertoires in COVID-19. Profiling relied on immunoSEQ multiplex PCR, and the TCRdb table lists in-frame clones only, not all of them. The sample lists fewer than 300,000 clones; 88% were seen once. Sequencing was done on a sample of peripheral blood. The receptors stem from a woman aged 25-40 years with acute or convalescent COVID-19.

V usage is TRBV7-8 and J usage is TRBJ2-5; no clear D gene. This CDR3 comprises 14 residues. V was shortened by 3 bases and J by 1 base, with 9 bases between the two germline ends. Germline loops: CDR1 SGHVS, CDR2 FQNEAQ. The CDR3 is CASSFFALQETQYF. CDR3 in DNA: TGTGCCAGCAGCTTCTTTGCGCTCCAAGAGACCCAGTACTTC.

This clone was seen more than once but under ten times. V and J are TRBV5-5 and TRBJ2-7, with D possibly matching TRBD1 (5 bases). The CDR3 is 13 residues long. With 4 bases removed from V and 7 bases from J, the gap between germline ends came to 15 bases. The germline gives CDR1 SGHKS, CDR2 YYEKEE (reference sequence). The CDR3 loop is CASSLRQSWEQYF. As DNA, the CDR3 is TGTGCCAGCAGCCTAAGACAGTCCTGGGAGCAGTACTTC.

The chain is built from TRBV19 and TRBJ1-2, with a tentative D call TRBD1 (5 bases). V shed 3 bases and J shed 4 bases, with 9 bases lying between them. The CDR3 length is 13 residues. Germline-derived CDR1 and CDR2 are LNHDA and SQIVND (reference sequence). The CDR3 sequence: CASSMTESYGYTF. CDR3 DNA: TGTGCCAGTAGTATGACAGAGAGCTATGGCTACACCTTC.

The rearrangement uses TRBV19 and TRBJ2-1, with 11 positions matching TRBD2. Germline loops: CDR1 LNHDA, CDR2 SQIVND (reference sequence). The CDR3 has 18 amino acids. V dropped 1 base and J dropped 2; count of bases not matched to a gene: 7. The CDR3 DNA is TGTGCCAGTAGTATAGCCCAATTAGCGGGAGGGCCCTACAATGAGCAGTTCTTC. As protein: CASSIAQLAGGPYNEQFF.

This clone was recorded once. V is TRBV7-9 and J is TRBJ2-5, with 9 positions matching TRBD2. The V gene's germline CDR1 is SEHNR and CDR2 FQNEAQ (reference sequence). The CDR3 length is 15 residues. The V segment lost 5 bases and the J segment 0 bases; nucleotides outside the gene matches: 4. The CDR3 DNA is TGTGCCAGCAGCCTGAGGACTAGCGACCAAGAGACCCAGTACTTC. It yields the protein CASSLRTSDQETQYF.

This chain connects TRBV18 to TRBJ2-3; 12 nucleotides match TRBD2. CDR1 KGHSH and CDR2 LQKENI come from the germline V gene. The V and J ends lost 3 bases and 2 bases, in that order; junction bases with no gene match: 3. This CDR3 is 16 amino acids long. Written as DNA, the CDR3 is TGTGCCAGCTCACCGCTAGCGGGAGGGAACACAGATACGCAGTATTTT. Translation gives CASSPLAGGNTDTQYF.

This clone was detected only once. This CDR3 is CASSLLAGGLGNEQFF. In DNA, the CDR3 is TGTGCCAGCAGCCTACTAGCGGGAGGCTTGGGCAATGAGCAGTTCTTC. The rearrangement uses TRBV7-6 and TRBJ2-1, with 12 bases aligning to TRBD2. Trimming removed 5 bases from V and 6 bases from J; junction bases left unmatched: 8. This CDR3 has 16 amino acids. Germline values: CDR1 SGHVS, CDR2 FNYEAQ.

The genes are TRBV3-1 (or the pseudogene TRBV3-2) and TRBJ2-1, with 8 bases lining up with TRBD2. The V and J ends lost 0 bases and 9 bases, in that order; junction bases with no gene match: 4. CDR3 length equals 14 residues. The germline gives CDR1 LGHDT, CDR2 YNNKEL (reference sequence). CDR3 sequence: CASSQDLLAAEQFF. The CDR3, as DNA: TGTGCCAGCAGCCAAGACCTACTAGCGGCTGAGCAGTTCTTC.

The chain couples TRBV10-3 to TRBJ2-1; D is undetermined. CDR3 length equals 14 residues. Germline V gene sequence: CDR1 ENHRY, CDR2 SYGVKD. V was trimmed by 6 bases and J by 0 bases, leaving 9 bases between them. CDR3 in DNA: TGTGCCATCAGCCTAGACTTCTCCTACAATGAGCAGTTCTTC. Translation: CAISLDFSYNEQFF.

The CDR3 reads CASSPLGAGGTGELFF. In DNA form, the CDR3 reads TGTGCCAGCAGCCCACTAGGCGCGGGAGGAACCGGGGAGCTGTTTTTT. This rearrangement joins TRBV5-4 to TRBJ2-2; 8 bases fit TRBD2. CDR3 size: 16 residues. Germline CDR1 reads SGHNT; CDR2 reads YYREEE (reference sequence). The ends lost 4 bases at V and 5 bases at J; junction bases unmatched: 10.

This rearrangement joins TRBV6-2 or TRBV6-3 to TRBJ2-7, with a tentative D call TRBD2 (7 bases). Germline values: CDR1 MNHEY, CDR2 SVGEGT. The CDR3 contains 14 residues. Trimming cost V 3 bases and J 3 bases, with 12 bases left between them. The CDR3 DNA reads TGTGCCAGCAGTTATGGGGGGGCGGTCTACGAGCAGTACTTC. It is translated as CASSYGGAVYEQYF.